The 24 T cell receptor beta chains in this list originate from one sample, sequenced in a study of shared clonotypes between healthy human individuals. Repertoires were generated with immunoSEQ multiplex PCR, while TCRdb's copy carries only in-frame clones and drops some. The data contain just over 2,000,000 clones, 85% to 95% of them singletons. The sequenced sample was naive CD4+ T cells sorted from blood. Specified subset: CD45RA+ positively selected. The receptor set was obtained from a man aged 18 to 30 in good health.

This chain joins TRBV2 and TRBJ2-7; 8 bases fit TRBD2. This CDR3 comprises 13 residues. V lost 7 bases, J lost 6 bases, and 8 bases stayed unmatched. Germline assignment: CDR1 SNHLY and CDR2 FYNNEI. DNA for the CDR3: TGTGCCAGCACTGCTAGCGGGCCATTCGAGCAGTACTTC. This gives the protein CASTASGPFEQYF.

This sequence joins TRBV5-6 and TRBJ1-4; D unclear. The CDR3 runs to 12 residues. Trimming pared 2 bases from V and 15 bases from J, leaving 14 bases between. The germline CDR1 and CDR2 sequences are SGHDT and YYEEEE. CDR3: CASSFVEGKLFF. DNA of the CDR3: TGTGCCAGCAGCTTCGTAGAAGGGAAGTTGTTTTTT.

With regard to this clone: The sample carries other DNA sequences with the same CDR3. The gene calls are TRBV7-2 and TRBJ1-1, with D maybe TRBD1 (5 bases). CDR1 is SGHTA and CDR2 is FQGNSA in the germline V gene. Deletions cut 0 bases from V and 0 bases from J, with 8 bases between. The CDR3 has 15 amino acids. CDR3 in amino acids: CASSLAGGVNTEAFF. The DNA for the CDR3 is TGTGCCAGCAGCTTAGCGGGAGGGGTGAACACTGAAGCTTTCTTT.

The rearrangement links TRBV5-1 to TRBJ2-3; 7 nucleotides align to TRBD1. The germline CDR1 and CDR2 sequences are SGHRS and YFSETQ. The CDR3 covers 17 residues. The ends lost 4 bases at V and 1 base at J; junction bases unmatched: 12. This chain's CDR3 is CASSPRQGQGGTDTQYF. CDR3 coding DNA: TGCGCCAGCAGCCCGAGACAGGGCCAGGGCGGCACAGATACGCAGTATTTT.

J is TRBJ1-1 and V is TRBV18, with D uncertain. The CDR3 has 13 residues. Germline assignment: CDR1 KGHSH and CDR2 LQKENI. The germline V and J ends were trimmed by 2 bases and 2 bases, with 6 bases remaining between them. The CDR3 DNA sequence: TGTGCCAGCTCACCAAGTTCTAACACTGAAGCTTTCTTT. It specifies CASSPSSNTEAFF.

CDR3 protein: CASSRAQGHYEQYF. The CDR3 DNA reads as TGTGCCAGCAGCCGAGCACAGGGCCACTACGAGCAGTACTTC. This chain connects TRBV6-5 to TRBJ2-7; D is perhaps TRBD1 (6 bases). The CDR3 runs to 14 residues. V was cut by 6 bases and J by 3 bases, with 15 bases left in between. Germline assignment: CDR1 MNHEY and CDR2 SVGAGI.

DNA of the CDR3: TGTGCCAGCTCACCCCAAACGGGGTTGGATGAGCAGTTCTTC. Amino acids: CASSPQTGLDEQFF. V gene TRBV18 combines with J gene TRBJ2-1, with TRBD2 as a possible D gene (5 bases). The CDR3 runs to 14 residues. The V and J ends lost 3 bases and 8 bases respectively, with 14 bases between them. The V gene's germline CDR1 is KGHSH and CDR2 LQKENI. Using reference TRBV18 and TRBJ2-1 for the parts outside the CDR3, the full variable domain is NAGVMQNPRHLVRRRGQEARLRCSPMKGHSHVYWYRQLPEEGLKFMVYLQKENIIDESGMPKERFSAEFPKEGPSILRIQQVVRGDSAAYFCASSPQTGLDEQFFGPGTRLTVL.

V and J are TRBV2 and TRBJ1-4; TRBD1 matches at 10 bases. CDR1 and CDR2 (germline): SNHLY, FYNNEI. The CDR3 consists of 14 residues. Germline trimming cut 4 bases from V and 8 bases from J; bases unmatched to any gene: 4. CDR3 nucleotides: TGTGCCAGCAGTGGGGACAGGGGCGGCGAAAAACTGTTTTTT. It encodes CASSGDRGGEKLFF.

The chain uses TRBV6-1 and TRBJ2-7, with 7 bases identical to TRBD2. The V segment lost 4 bases and the J segment 3 bases; nucleotides outside the gene matches: 15. CDR1 MNHNS and CDR2 SASEGT come from the germline V gene. This CDR3 region has 17 residues. Here the CDR3 reads CASSGDYSGRYYYEQYF. The CDR3 DNA reads TGTGCCAGCAGTGGTGACTATAGCGGGCGATATTACTACGAGCAGTACTTC.

The gene calls are TRBV29-1 and TRBJ2-1; weak D call: TRBD2 (6 bases). V lost 2 bases to trimming and J lost 15 bases, with 11 bases between them. The germline V gene encodes CDR1 SQVTM and CDR2 ANQGSEA. The CDR3 covers 10 residues. The DNA for the CDR3 is TGCAGCGTTGAACTAGCGAGCTTGTTCTTC. Translating it yields CSVELASLFF.

This clone occurred once. The chain joins TRBV7-9 to TRBJ1-1, with D hard to call. This CDR3 has 15 amino acids. V shed 3 bases and J shed 2 bases, with 13 bases lying between them. Germline values: CDR1 SEHNR, CDR2 FQNEAQ (reference sequence). Here the CDR3 DNA reads TGTGCCAGCAGCTTGGTGCAGGTGGGTAACACTGAAGCTTTCTTT. It is translated as CASSLVQVGNTEAFF.

A few counts support this clone. The chain couples TRBV6-5 to TRBJ1-2; D is unclear. V was trimmed by 0 bases and J by 4 bases, leaving 15 bases between them. The V gene's germline CDR1 is MNHEY and CDR2 SVGAGI. This CDR3 region has 16 residues. The DNA of the CDR3 is TGTGCCAGCAGTTACTCACCGGACTTGGGCGCCTATGGCTACACCTTC. This encodes CASSYSPDLGAYGYTF.

This chain links TRBV6-5 with TRBJ1-6, with 9 nucleotides matching TRBD1. V shed 4 bases, J shed 10 bases, and the junction held 8 bases outside the gene matches. CDR3 size: 15 residues. Germline lookup yields CDR1 MNHEY and CDR2 SVGAGI. The CDR3: CASSLTGQGWSPLHF. DNA for the CDR3: TGTGCCAGCAGTTTAACGGGACAGGGTTGGTCACCCCTCCACTTT.

The CDR3 loop reads CASSSWTSGSAVEQYF. CDR3 in DNA: TGCGCCAGCAGCTCCTGGACTAGCGGGAGTGCGGTCGAGCAGTACTTC. J is TRBJ2-7 and V is TRBV5-1; TRBD2 aligns across 13 bases. Looked up from germline, CDR1 is SGHRS and CDR2 is YFSETQ. Germline trimming cut 3 bases from V and 6 bases from J; bases unmatched to any gene: 9. The CDR3 contains 16 residues. The whole variable domain, filled in from reference TRBV5-1 and TRBJ2-7, reads KAGVTQTPRYLIKTRGQQVTLSCSPISGHRSVSWYQQTPGQGLQFLFEYFSETQRNKGNFPGRFSGRQFSNSRSEMNVSTLELGDSALYLCASSSWTSGSAVEQYFGPGTRLTVT.

The chain couples TRBV5-1 to TRBJ2-7; a weak D match, TRBD1 (5 bases). This CDR3 is built from 15 residues. Germline values: CDR1 SGHRS, CDR2 YFSETQ. Trimming took off 4 bases at V and 0 bases at J, with 14 bases between the two ends. This CDR3 reads CASSIDSFSSYEQYF. The CDR3 DNA follows: TGCGCCAGCAGCATCGACAGTTTCAGCTCCTACGAGCAGTACTTC.

The chain combines TRBV5-1 with TRBJ1-2; possibly TRBD1 for D (5 bases). This CDR3 has 16 residues. Trimming cost V 1 base and J 4 bases, with 17 bases left between them. Germline CDR1 and CDR2: SGHRS and YFSETQ. CDR3 amino acids: CASSLSPGQAAYGYTF. The DNA of the CDR3 is TGCGCCAGCAGCTTGTCCCCGGGGCAGGCAGCCTATGGCTACACCTTC.

This rearrangement joins TRBV6-5 to TRBJ2-7, with D possibly matching TRBD2 (6 bases). V was clipped by 0 bases and J by 3 bases, with 12 bases between them. Germline V gene data show CDR1 as MNHEY and CDR2 as SVGAGI. CDR3 length: 15 residues. The CDR3 sequence: CASSYSGLGGYEQYF. CDR3 DNA sequence: TGTGCCAGCAGTTACTCCGGATTGGGGGGCTACGAGCAGTACTTC.

V usage is TRBV5-4 and J usage is TRBJ1-2; 9 bases fit TRBD1. CDR1 and CDR2 from the germline V gene are SGHNT and YYREEE (reference sequence). The CDR3 covers 15 residues. The ends lost 4 bases at V and 2 bases at J; junction bases unmatched: 6. The CDR3, as DNA: TGTGCCAGCAGCAGCAACAGGGGGCTCAACTATGGCTACACCTTC. This codes for CASSSNRGLNYGYTF.

In the case of this clone: This specimen includes other DNA sequences encoding the same CDR3. The rearrangement links TRBV29-1 to TRBJ2-7; D tentatively fits TRBD1 or TRBD2 (5 bases each). The germline CDR1 and CDR2 sequences are SQVTM and ANQGSEA. The CDR3 loop spans 13 amino acids. V was trimmed by 6 bases and J by 2 bases, leaving 14 bases between them. The CDR3 DNA reads as TGCAGCGTAACCGGGACGGTTACCTACGAGCAGTACTTC. This translates into CSVTGTVTYEQYF.

The chain uses TRBV18 and TRBJ1-2; D not certain. This CDR3 is 13 amino acids long. Germline V gives CDR1 KGHSH, CDR2 LQKENI. Trimming stripped 4 bases from V and 7 bases from J, with 13 bases between. CDR3 loop: CASSLDGVGGYTF. The CDR3 DNA reads as TGTGCCAGCTCACTGGACGGGGTTGGTGGCTACACCTTC.

The chain carries TRBV2 and TRBJ2-3; D is perhaps TRBD2 (5 bases). Trimming left V 8 bases short and J 3 bases short, with 9 bases between. Germline V gene lookup returns CDR1 SNHLY and CDR2 FYNNEI. The CDR3 has 12 residues. Here the CDR3 DNA reads TGTGCCAGCTCGGGGATGACAGATACGCAGTATTTT. It yields the protein CASSGMTDTQYF.

The chain combines TRBV6-1 with TRBJ1-5, with D possibly TRBD1 on 5 matching bases. This CDR3 is 14 amino acids long. Germline CDR1 is MNHNS and CDR2 is SASEGT. Trimming pared 6 bases from V and 6 bases from J, leaving 15 bases between. The CDR3 loop is CASSPPRGGQPQHF. The DNA of the CDR3 is TGTGCCAGCAGCCCCCCTAGGGGAGGTCAGCCCCAGCATTTT.

V and J are TRBV10-3 and TRBJ1-3; weak D call: TRBD1 (5 bases). CDR1 is ENHRY and CDR2 is SYGVKD in the germline V gene. CDR3 size: 16 residues. V was clipped by 2 bases and J by 1 base, with 12 bases between them. Here the CDR3 DNA reads TGTGCCATCAGTGAGGGGGGACTTCTATCTGGAAACACCATATATTTT. Translating it yields CAISEGGLLSGNTIYF.

The chain links TRBV6-5 to TRBJ2-7; weak D call: TRBD2 (7 bases). The germline CDR1 and CDR2 sequences are MNHEY and SVGAGI. CDR3 length equals 14 residues. V gave up 5 bases and J gave up 2 bases, with 13 bases separating them. The CDR3 protein is CASSRLGGAYEQYF. CDR3 sequence (DNA): TGTGCCAGCAGTAGGTTAGGGGGGGCCTACGAGCAGTACTTC.